This T cell receptor (beta chain) originates from a study of shared clonotypes between healthy human individuals. Across the whole study: Donors consisted of a couple of women and three men between 18 and 49.

Replicate PCRs run on unsorted PBMC used around 330 ng DNA, which was about 28,000 T cell genomes. The table came from immunoSEQ multiplex PCR; TCRdb's copy has only in-frame clones and leaves some out. The data show about 510,000 clones, roughly 78% seen once. The study used approximately 92 million PBMCs per unsorted sample for genomic DNA. The CDR3 has 12 residues. Germline assignment: CDR1 MNHEY and CDR2 SVGAGI. V lost 4 bases and J 5 bases, leaving 6 bases between the germline ends. The sequenced sample consisted of PBMCs. This TCR came from a woman aged 40-49 years in good health. Some clones in this sample may be carry-over from other donors' samples. The V gene is TRBV6-5, the J gene TRBJ1-5; no clear D gene. The CDR3 region has the DNA TGTGCCAGCAGTTTCAAGCATCAGCCCCAGCATTTT. This codes for CASSFKHQPQHF.